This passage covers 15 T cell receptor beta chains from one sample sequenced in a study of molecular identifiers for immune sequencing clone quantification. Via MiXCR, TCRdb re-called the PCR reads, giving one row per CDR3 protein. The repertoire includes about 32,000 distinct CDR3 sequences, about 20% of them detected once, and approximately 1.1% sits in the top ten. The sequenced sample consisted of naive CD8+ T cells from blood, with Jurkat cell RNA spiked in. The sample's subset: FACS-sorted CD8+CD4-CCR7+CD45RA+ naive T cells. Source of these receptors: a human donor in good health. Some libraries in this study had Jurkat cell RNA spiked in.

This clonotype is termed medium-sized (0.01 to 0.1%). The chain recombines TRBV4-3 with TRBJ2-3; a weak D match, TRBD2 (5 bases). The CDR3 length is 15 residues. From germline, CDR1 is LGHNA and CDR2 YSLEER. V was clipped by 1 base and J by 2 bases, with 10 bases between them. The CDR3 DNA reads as TGCGCCAGCAGCCAAGGACTAACAGTCACAGATACGCAGTATTTT. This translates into CASSQGLTVTDTQYF.

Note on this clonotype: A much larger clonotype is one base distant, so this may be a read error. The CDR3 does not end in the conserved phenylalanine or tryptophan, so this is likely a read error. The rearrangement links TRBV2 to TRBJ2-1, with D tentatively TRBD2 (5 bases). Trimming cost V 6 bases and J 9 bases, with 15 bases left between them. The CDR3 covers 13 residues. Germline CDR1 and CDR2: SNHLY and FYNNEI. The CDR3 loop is CASRNDGEREQFL. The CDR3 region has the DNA TGTGCCAGCAGGAATGACGGGGAACGTGAGCAGTTCCTC.

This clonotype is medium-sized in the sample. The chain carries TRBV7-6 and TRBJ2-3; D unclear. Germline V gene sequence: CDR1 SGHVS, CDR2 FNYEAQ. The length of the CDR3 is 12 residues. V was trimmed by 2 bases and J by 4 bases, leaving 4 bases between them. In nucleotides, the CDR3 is TGTGCCAGCAGCTTATCCTCAGATACGCAGTATTTT. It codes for CASSLSSDTQYF.

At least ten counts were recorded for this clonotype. The CDR3 nucleotides are TGTGCCAGCAGCCCCACCCTTTCCAACCGGGACAGGGGTTCCTACGAGCAGTACTTC. Its protein product is CASSPTLSNRDRGSYEQYF. The chain is built from TRBV7-9 and TRBJ2-7, with 10 bases fitting TRBD1. Unmatched junction bases numbered 17, after V lost 5 bases and J lost 1 base. Looked up from germline, CDR1 is SEHNR and CDR2 is FQNEAQ (reference sequence). The CDR3 consists of 19 residues.

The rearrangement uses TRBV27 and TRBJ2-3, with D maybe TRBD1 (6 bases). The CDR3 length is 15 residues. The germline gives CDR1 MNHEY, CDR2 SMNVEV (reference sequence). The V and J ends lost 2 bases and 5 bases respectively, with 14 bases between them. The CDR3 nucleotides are TGTGCCAGCAGTTTAGTTGGCAGGGGCGGAGATACGCAGTATTTT. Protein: CASSLVGRGGDTQYF.

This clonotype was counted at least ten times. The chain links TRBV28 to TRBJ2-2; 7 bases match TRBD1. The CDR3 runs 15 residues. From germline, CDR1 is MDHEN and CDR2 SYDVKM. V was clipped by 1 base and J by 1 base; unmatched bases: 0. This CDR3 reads CASSLYRGNTGELFF. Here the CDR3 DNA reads TGTGCCAGCAGTTTATACAGGGGGAACACCGGGGAGCTGTTTTTT.

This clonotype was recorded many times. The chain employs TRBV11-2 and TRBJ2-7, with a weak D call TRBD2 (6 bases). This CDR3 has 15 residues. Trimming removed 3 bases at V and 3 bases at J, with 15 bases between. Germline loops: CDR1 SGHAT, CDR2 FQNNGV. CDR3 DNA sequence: TGTGCCAGCAGCTTCGGAGCGGGTGGGCACTACGAGCAGTACTTC. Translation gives CASSFGAGGHYEQYF.

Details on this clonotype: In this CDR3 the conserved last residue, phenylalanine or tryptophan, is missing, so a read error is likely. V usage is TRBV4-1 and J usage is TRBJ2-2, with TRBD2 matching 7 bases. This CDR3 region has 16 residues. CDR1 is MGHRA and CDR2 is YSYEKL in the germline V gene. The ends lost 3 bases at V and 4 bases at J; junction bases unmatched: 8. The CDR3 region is CASSHIGGGSTGELFS. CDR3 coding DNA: TGCGCCAGCAGCCATATAGGCGGGGGAAGCACCGGGGAGCTGTTTTCT.

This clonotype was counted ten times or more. The CDR3 is CAWSVAAVEAFF. The DNA of the CDR3 is TGTGCCTGGAGTGTAGCGGCAGTTGAAGCTTTCTTT. The chain carries TRBV30 and TRBJ1-1, with D unclear. The CDR3 loop spans 12 amino acids. Germline V gives CDR1 GTSNPN, CDR2 SVGIG (reference sequence). V shed 0 bases and J shed 7 bases, with 9 bases lying between them.

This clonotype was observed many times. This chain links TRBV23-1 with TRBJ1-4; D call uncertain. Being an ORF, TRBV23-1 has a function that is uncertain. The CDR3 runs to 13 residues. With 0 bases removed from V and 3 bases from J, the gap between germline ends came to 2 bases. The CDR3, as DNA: TGCGCCAGCAGTCAATCCCCTAATGAAAAACTGTTTTTT. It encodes CASSQSPNEKLFF.

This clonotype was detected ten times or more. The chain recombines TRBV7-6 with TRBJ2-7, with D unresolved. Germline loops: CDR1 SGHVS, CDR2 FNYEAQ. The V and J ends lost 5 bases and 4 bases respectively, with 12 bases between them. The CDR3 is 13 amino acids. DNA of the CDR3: TGTGCCAGCAGCCCGTCGACCGGGTACGAGCAGTACTTC. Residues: CASSPSTGYEQYF.

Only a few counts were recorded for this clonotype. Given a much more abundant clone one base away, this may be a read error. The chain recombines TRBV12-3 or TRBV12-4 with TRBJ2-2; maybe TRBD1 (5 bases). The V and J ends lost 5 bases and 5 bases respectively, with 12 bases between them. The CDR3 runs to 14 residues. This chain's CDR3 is CASSVSGATGELFF. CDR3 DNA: TGTGCCAGCAGTGTATCTGGGGCGACCGGGGAGCTGTTTTTT.

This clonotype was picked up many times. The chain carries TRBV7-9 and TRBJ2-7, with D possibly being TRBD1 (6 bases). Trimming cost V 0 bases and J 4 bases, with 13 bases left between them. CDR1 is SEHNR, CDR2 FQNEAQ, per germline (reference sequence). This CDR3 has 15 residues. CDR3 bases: TGTGCCAGCAGCTTAGCGCCAGGGGCCGCGTACGAGCAGTACTTC. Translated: CASSLAPGAAYEQYF.

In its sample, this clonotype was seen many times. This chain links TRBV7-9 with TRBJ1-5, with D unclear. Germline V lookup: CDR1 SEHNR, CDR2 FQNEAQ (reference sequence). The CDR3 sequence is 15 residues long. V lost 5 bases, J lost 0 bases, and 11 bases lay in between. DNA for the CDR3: TGTGCCAGCAGCCCAGTCGGGGTTAGCAATCAGCCCCAGCATTTT. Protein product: CASSPVGVSNQPQHF.

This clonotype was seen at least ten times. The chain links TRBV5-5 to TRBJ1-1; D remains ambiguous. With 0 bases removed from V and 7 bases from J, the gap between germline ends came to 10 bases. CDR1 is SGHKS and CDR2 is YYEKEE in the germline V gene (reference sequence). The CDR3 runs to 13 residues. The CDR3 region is CASSLVGDVEAFF. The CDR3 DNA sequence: TGTGCCAGCAGCTTGGTCGGGGATGTTGAAGCTTTCTTT.